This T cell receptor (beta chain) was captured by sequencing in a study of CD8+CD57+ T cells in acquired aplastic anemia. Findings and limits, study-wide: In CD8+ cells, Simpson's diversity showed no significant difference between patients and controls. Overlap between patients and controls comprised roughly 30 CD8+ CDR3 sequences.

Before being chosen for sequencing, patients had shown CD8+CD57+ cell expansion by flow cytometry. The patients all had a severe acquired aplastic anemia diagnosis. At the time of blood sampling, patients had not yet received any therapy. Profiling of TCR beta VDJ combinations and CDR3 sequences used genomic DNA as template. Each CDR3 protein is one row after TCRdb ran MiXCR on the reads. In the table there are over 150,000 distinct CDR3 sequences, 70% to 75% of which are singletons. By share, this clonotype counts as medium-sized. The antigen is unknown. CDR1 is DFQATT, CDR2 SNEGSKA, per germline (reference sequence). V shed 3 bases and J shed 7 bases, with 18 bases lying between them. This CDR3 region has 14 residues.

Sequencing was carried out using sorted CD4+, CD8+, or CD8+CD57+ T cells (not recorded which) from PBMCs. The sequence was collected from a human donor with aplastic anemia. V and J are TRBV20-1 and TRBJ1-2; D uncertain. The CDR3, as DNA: TGCAGTGCTAGTCACGTATCAAATACGGGTGGCTACACCTTC. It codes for CSASHVSNTGGYTF.